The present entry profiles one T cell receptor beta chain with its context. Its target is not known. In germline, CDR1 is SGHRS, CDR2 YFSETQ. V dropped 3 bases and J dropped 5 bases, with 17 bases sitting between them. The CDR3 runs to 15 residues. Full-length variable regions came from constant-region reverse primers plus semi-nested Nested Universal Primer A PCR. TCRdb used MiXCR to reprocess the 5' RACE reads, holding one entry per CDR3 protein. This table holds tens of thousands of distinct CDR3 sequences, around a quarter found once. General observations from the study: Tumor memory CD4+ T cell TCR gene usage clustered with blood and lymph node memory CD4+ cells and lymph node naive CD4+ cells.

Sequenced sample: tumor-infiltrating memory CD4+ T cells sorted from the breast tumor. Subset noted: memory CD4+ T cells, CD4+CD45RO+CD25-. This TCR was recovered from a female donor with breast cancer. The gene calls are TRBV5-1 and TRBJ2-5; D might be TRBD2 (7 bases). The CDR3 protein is CASSWTAGARETQYF. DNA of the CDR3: TGCGCCAGCAGCTGGACGGCGGGGGCGCGGGAGACCCAGTACTTC.